A single sample gave rise to the 8 T cell receptor beta chains below, sequenced in a study of glioma-infiltrating T cells after dendritic cell vaccination. Generated by immunoSEQ multiplex PCR, the TCRdb table keeps only in-frame clones and is missing some. The sample includes 93,000 or so clones, roughly four fifths seen only once; the top ten take about 12%. The material sequenced was blood, taken before dendritic cell vaccination. The receptor source for this set is a human donor with glioblastoma.

The chain carries TRBV29-1 and TRBJ1-2; TRBD1 aligns across 10 bases. Germline CDR1 is SQVTM and CDR2 is ANQGSEA. This CDR3 is 17 amino acids long. V shed 0 bases and J 2 bases; nucleotides not matched to a gene: 9. The CDR3 protein is CSVEDVQGTGVNYGYTF. CDR3 nucleotides: TGCAGCGTTGAAGATGTTCAAGGGACAGGGGTGAACTATGGCTACACCTTC.

The chain links TRBV4-3 to TRBJ2-5; a weak D match, TRBD2 (5 bases). CDR1 LGHNA and CDR2 YSLEER come from the germline V gene. CDR3 size: 15 residues. Between the trimmed V and J ends, which lost 0 bases and 5 bases, there was a span of 13 bases. The CDR3 loop is CASSQDPGDRETQYF. For the CDR3, the DNA is TGCGCCAGCAGCCAAGATCCCGGGGATCGGGAGACCCAGTACTTC.

This sequence joins TRBV2 and TRBJ1-2, with TRBD1 matching over 8 bases. The CDR3 spans 15 residues. Germline lookup yields CDR1 SNHLY and CDR2 FYNNEI. Trimming cost V 5 bases and J 1 base; bases outside gene matches: 6. The CDR3 nucleotides read TGTGCCAGCAGTTACCGGGACAGGATTAACTATGGCTACACCTTC. Translation: CASSYRDRINYGYTF. The whole variable domain, filled in from reference TRBV2 and TRBJ1-2, reads EPEVTQTPSHQVTQMGQEVILRCVPISNHLYFYWYRQILGQKVEFLVSFYNNEISEKSEIFDDQFSVERPDGSNFTLKIRSTKLEDSAMYFCASSYRDRINYGYTFGSGTRLTVV.

This clone appeared a few times. The rearrangement links TRBV2 to TRBJ1-1, with 7 nucleotides matching TRBD1. This CDR3 is built from 13 residues. Germline CDR1 and CDR2: SNHLY and FYNNEI. The J segment lost 3 bases and the V segment lost 8 bases, leaving 6 bases of the junction unmatched. CDR3: CASADRVYTEAFF. Here the CDR3 DNA reads TGTGCCAGCGCAGACAGGGTATACACTGAAGCTTTCTTT.

This chain links TRBV6-5 with TRBJ1-1; 10 bases match TRBD1. The J segment lost 4 bases and the V segment lost 5 bases, leaving 1 base of the junction unmatched. The CDR3 is 13 residues long. Germline assignment: CDR1 MNHEY and CDR2 SVGAGI. The CDR3: CASSRDRGTEAFF. The CDR3, as DNA: TGTGCCAGCAGTCGGGACAGGGGCACTGAAGCTTTCTTT.

This clone was counted a single time. The gene calls are TRBV14 and TRBJ1-2; D ambiguous. Germline lookup yields CDR1 SGHDN and CDR2 FVKESK. The CDR3 sequence is 15 residues long. Trimming left V 1 base short and J 2 bases short, with 11 bases between. The CDR3 loop is CASSQGPSPNYGYTF. The CDR3 nucleotides read TGTGCCAGCAGCCAAGGTCCCAGTCCCAACTATGGCTACACCTTC.

The chain couples TRBV7-6 to TRBJ1-6; 10 bases map to TRBD1. V shed 5 bases, J shed 13 bases, and the junction held 14 bases outside the gene matches. Germline V gene data show CDR1 as SGHVS and CDR2 as FNYEAQ. The CDR3 is 16 residues long. CDR3 in amino acids: CASSPLGPDRGSPLHF. The CDR3 DNA is TGTGCCAGCAGCCCCTTAGGGCCGGACAGGGGGAGTCCCCTCCACTTT.

J is TRBJ1-6 and V is TRBV4-1; 9 bases fit TRBD1. V was pared by 3 bases and J by 7 bases, with 7 bases of the junction left unmatched. The CDR3 has 16 amino acids. Germline V gene data show CDR1 as MGHRA and CDR2 as YSYEKL. The chain's CDR3 is CASSQWTGVVNSPLHF. CDR3 DNA sequence: TGCGCCAGCAGCCAGTGGACAGGGGTTGTCAATTCACCCCTCCACTTT.